This T cell receptor beta chain was profiled in a study of cytomegalovirus exposure and HLA in healthy donors. The study's findings and limits: Presence/absence analyses assumed roughly uniform sequencing depth across donors, which may not hold. CMV antigen specificity of a few CMV-associated chains was confirmed in vitro.

The V gene lost 6 bases and the J gene lost 2 bases, with 14 bases spanning the gap. The CDR3 has 14 amino acids. The germline CDR1 and CDR2 sequences are MDHEN and SYDVKM. About this clone itself: The antigen is undetermined.

Use of 60 Vbeta and 13 Jbeta primers characterized the PCR. Using immunoSEQ multiplex PCR, the repertoire was profiled, and TCRdb retains in-frame clones only, with some absent. The sample holds roughly 110,000 clones, approximately 58% seen once. Sequencing was carried out using PBMCs. This clonotype was sampled from a woman aged 25 to 39 in good health and CMV-seronegative. V usage is TRBV28 and J usage is TRBJ2-7; no reliable D call. The CDR3 DNA sequence: TGTGCCAGCAGCCGAACCGCAACTCCCTACGAGCAGTACTTC. It encodes CASSRTATPYEQYF.